This TCR beta chain was recorded in a study of T cell responses to AZD1222 COVID-19 vaccine (dated by TCRdb to the early 2020s). Regarding the research as a whole: TCR sequencing was performed for about 250 trial participants, of whom 207 were given two doses of AZD1222 and roughly 25 were given two doses of MenACWY control vaccine. Trial participants were enrolled into age subgroups of 18-55, 56-69 and 70-plus years, which contained approximately 150, 28 and 58 TCR-sequenced participants, respectively. Overall study results and their limits: Conclusions about previously exposed vaccinees are limited because only six or seven AZD1222 recipients were SARS-CoV-2 seropositive at baseline. Most participants were white British and females outnumbered males, and the authors suggested that clonal diversity may have been underestimated. After two AZD1222 doses, spike-specific TCR breadth and depth were significantly higher than at day 0 and than in MenACWY recipients. No day 14 peak-response samples were available, so repertoires were characterized only after the peak T cell response. The whole spike protein was spanned by vaccine-associated CD4 TCRs, and dominant responses were seen in regions 160-218 and 743-854. In the small 56-69-year group, the increase in depth fell short of significance, most likely because of low power. Epitopes outside the regions mutated in the B.1.351 and B.1.1.7 variants were reportedly recognized by nearly half of the unique spike-specific TCRs.

The germline V gene (reference sequence) supplies CDR1 LNHDA and CDR2 SQIVND. The CDR3 covers 13 residues, taking in both the cysteine and the phenylalanine. Of all the DNA, just the CDR3 is kept, 39 bases in frame from base 1. V ends up 6 bases short and J 4 bases short, with an unmatched junction base count of 3. The CDR3 regions of human TCRbeta chains were analyzed by immunosequencing. The paper's data handling went like this. TCRs in the repertoires were compared against a reference library of SARS-CoV-2-specific TCRs that had been generated with the MIRA antigen-specificity platform. Breadth meant the fraction of unique TCRs that were SARS-CoV-2-associated, whereas depth meant the fraction of total T cells that were SARS-CoV-2-associated. Using the MIRA data, every spike-specific TCR was mapped to the spike region that the TCR reacted to and assigned to either a CD4 or a CD8 class. Log10-transformed breadth and depth values were compared by one-way ANOVA with Sidak's multiple comparisons tests. Entries here come from immuneACCESS through TCRdb and include only in-frame sequences with V and J called. Some clones fail to appear in such tables; in the studies checked, an unresolved V gene covers under half of the shortfall, and the cause of the remainder is unknown. V and J calls and clone size come straight from that table; D and trimming were deduced from the DNA. The sample records 150,000 to 170,000 clones, approximately 87% of which are singletons. About 5% of the sample goes to the ten largest clones.

On this clone itself: The antigen it binds to is not known. Qualities for individual bases were not recorded, and no much larger clone is one base off.

This specimen's time point label, per the study, means: baseline before first vaccination. The treatment or condition label of this sample denotes: meningococcal conjugate vaccine given as trial control. Samples from vaccinated people were obtained from the UK trials COV001 and COV002, which included a single-blind randomized controlled phase 2/3 trial of AZD1222 (ChAdOx1 nCoV-19) in healthy adults. For TCRbeta chain sequencing, PBMC samples were collected from trial participants at day 0 and at day 28 after the second dose. This specimen consisted of peripheral blood, obtained on day 0 of MenACWY control vaccination. The chain joins TRBV19 to TRBJ1-5, and TRBD1 matches 7 of the central bases. This TCR was sampled from an adult in good health. Here the CDR3 is given as CASSDRVNQPQHF. The DNA reads TGTGCCAGTAGCGACAGGGTAAATCAGCCCCAGCATTTT. Where the CDR3 stops, the reference TRBV19 and TRBJ1-5 genes take over; the full variable domain is DGGITQSPKYLFRKEGQNVTLSCEQNLNHDAMYWYRQDPGQGLRLIYYSQIVNDFQKGDIAEGYSVSREKKESFPLTVTSAQKNPTAFYLCASSDRVNQPQHFGDGTRLSIL.